These 8 T cell receptor beta chains were sequenced from one sample in a study of blood T cells in healthy people across ages. Then a second PCR, running roughly 7 to 11 cycles, was carried out with a sample-barcoded 5' primer and a J-beta primer mix. Using its own MiXCR run on the 5' RACE reads, TCRdb lists one record per CDR3 protein. The profile covers about 900,000 distinct CDR3 sequences, with under 80% appearing a single time and roughly 26% taken by the ten largest. Material: blood. The receptors were sampled from a man in his thirties or forties in good health.

V usage is TRBV6-6 and J usage is TRBJ2-1; 7 bases are shared with TRBD2. Germline lookup yields CDR1 MNHNY and CDR2 SVGAGI (reference sequence). V shed 5 bases and J 9 bases; nucleotides not matched to a gene: 7. The length of the CDR3 is 13 residues. CDR3 protein: CASSPTSFSEQFF. The CDR3 region has the DNA TGTGCCAGCAGTCCGACTAGCTTTAGTGAGCAGTTCTTC.

This sequence joins TRBV4-2 and TRBJ2-5, with D possibly matching TRBD2 (5 bases). This CDR3 has 17 residues. Germline-derived CDR1 and CDR2 are LGHNA and YNFKEQ. Trimming pared 0 bases from V and 6 bases from J, leaving 20 bases between. The CDR3 DNA follows: TGTGCCAGCAGCCAAGATGGAAATAGAGGACTGCGGAAGACCCAGTACTTC. Its protein is CASSQDGNRGLRKTQYF.

This sequence joins TRBV20-1 and TRBJ1-5; 7 bases match TRBD1. With V trimmed by 5 bases and J by 1 base, 11 bases remained unmatched. This CDR3 comprises 16 residues. Germline assignment: CDR1 DFQATT and CDR2 SNEGSKA (reference sequence). The CDR3, as DNA: TGCAGTGCTGGGGACAGAGGGACGGCGAGCAATCAGCCCCAGCATTTT. Translation: CSAGDRGTASNQPQHF.

This sequence joins TRBV30 and TRBJ2-3; 8 nucleotides align to TRBD1. The V gene's germline CDR1 is GTSNPN and CDR2 SVGIG (reference sequence). The CDR3 totals 14 residues. V was clipped by 2 bases and J by 3 bases; unmatched bases: 4. The CDR3 coding sequence is TGTGCCTGGAGTCAGGGGGCGCGAACAGATACGCAGTATTTT. Encoded protein: CAWSQGARTDTQYF.

CDR3 in amino acids: CASSQDLETGGTDTQYF. CDR3 bases: TGTGCCAGCAGCCAAGATCTTGAGACAGGGGGGACAGATACGCAGTATTTT. V and J are TRBV4-2 and TRBJ2-3; 9 bases match TRBD1. Trimming removed 0 bases from V and 3 bases from J; junction bases left unmatched: 7. The length of the CDR3 is 17 residues. In germline, CDR1 is LGHNA, CDR2 YNFKEQ.

V usage is TRBV6-5 and J usage is TRBJ1-1; unclear D gene. V dropped 8 bases and J dropped 1 base, with 5 bases sitting between them. Germline values: CDR1 MNHEY, CDR2 SVGAGI. CDR3 size: 11 residues. The CDR3 is CASPKNTEAFF. CDR3 in DNA: TGTGCCAGCCCCAAGAACACTGAAGCTTTCTTT.

V usage is TRBV5-1 and J usage is TRBJ2-1, with 7 bases aligning to TRBD1. Germline V gene sequence: CDR1 SGHRS, CDR2 YFSETQ. The J segment lost 4 bases and the V segment lost 0 bases, leaving 4 bases of the junction unmatched. This CDR3 has 15 residues. For the CDR3, the DNA is TGCGCCAGCAGCTTGGCCAGGGGGATTTACAATGAGCAGTTCTTC. Translating it yields CASSLARGIYNEQFF.

Comment on this clonotype: The junction and the germline gene differ at one end; a read error may be behind it. The gene calls are TRBV5-1 and TRBJ2-1, with a possible D match to TRBD1 (5 bases). Germline CDR1 SGHRS, CDR2 YFSETQ. The CDR3 has 15 residues. The CDR3 sequence is CASSFGQGKGNEQFF. The CDR3 DNA reads TGCGCCAGCAGCTTCGGCCAGGGAAAGGGGAATGAGCAGTTTTTC. The full variable domain, in which reference TRBV5-1 and TRBJ2-1 provide the parts outside the CDR3, is KAGVTQTPRYLIKTRGQQVTLSCSPISGHRSVSWYQQTPGQGLQFLFEYFSETQRNKGNFPGRFSGRQFSNSRSEMNVSTLELGDSALYLCASSFGQGKGNEQFFGPGTRLTVL.